These 5 T cell receptor beta chains came from one sample sequenced in a study of blood T cell repertoires in COVID-19. Sequencing was performed with immunoSEQ multiplex PCR; in TCRdb, only in-frame clones are kept and a portion is missing. This sample carries roughly 220,000 clones, 84% of them seen once, and the ten largest clones take roughly 5%. Sequenced: peripheral blood. The receptor source for this set is a woman aged 55-70 years who had recovered from COVID-19.

V usage is TRBV10-3 and J usage is TRBJ2-7; the match to TRBD1 covers 7 bases. Unmatched junction bases numbered 2, after V lost 10 bases and J lost 2 bases. This CDR3 is 11 amino acids long. The germline gives CDR1 ENHRY, CDR2 SYGVKD. The CDR3 reads CATGQTYEQYF. The CDR3 nucleotides read TGTGCCACGGGACAGACCTACGAGCAGTACTTC.

This clone was detected once. The chain couples TRBV3-1 (or the pseudogene TRBV3-2) to TRBJ2-3; TRBD2 aligns across 12 bases. V trimming: 4 bases; J trimming: 0 bases; junction bases outside the gene matches: 5. The CDR3 totals 17 residues. The germline gives CDR1 LGHDT, CDR2 YNNKEL (reference sequence). The CDR3 protein is CASSLGLAGPSTDTQYF. The CDR3 region has the DNA TGTGCCAGCAGCCTGGGACTAGCGGGCCCTAGCACAGATACGCAGTATTTT.

The chain combines TRBV3-1 (or the pseudogene TRBV3-2) with TRBJ2-5; 8 bases map to TRBD1. CDR3 length: 15 amino acids. After removal of 1 base from V and 5 bases from J, the junction contained 6 bases not matched to a gene. From germline, CDR1 is LGHDT and CDR2 YNNKEL (reference sequence). CDR3 nucleotides: TGTGCCAGCAGCCAAGGAACAGGGGGTACCGAGACCCAGTACTTC. It yields the protein CASSQGTGGTETQYF.

The J gene is TRBJ1-1, the V gene TRBV5-6; D remains ambiguous. Germline values: CDR1 SGHDT, CDR2 YYEEEE. The ends were cut back, 1 base at V and 6 bases at J, with 16 bases in the middle. This CDR3 comprises 15 residues. The CDR3: CASSLLSRWVSEAFF. DNA for the CDR3: TGTGCCAGCAGCTTGTTGTCCAGGTGGGTCTCTGAAGCTTTCTTT. Full variable domain (remainder filled in from reference TRBV5-6 and TRBJ1-1): DAGVTQSPTHLIKTRGQQVTLRCSPKSGHDTVSWYQQALGQGPQFIFQYYEEEERQRGNFPDRFSGHQFPNYSSELNVNALLLGDSALYLCASSLLSRWVSEAFFGQGTRLTVV.

The chain joins TRBV9 to TRBJ1-1; D unclear. The CDR3 has 13 amino acids. V lost 4 bases to trimming and J lost 2 bases, with 9 bases between them. Per the germline V gene, CDR1 is SGDLS and CDR2 is YYNGEE. Here the CDR3 DNA reads TGTGCCAGCAGCCAGCGGCTAAACACTGAAGCTTTCTTT. Translating gives CASSQRLNTEAFF.